These T cell receptor beta chains were read from a single sample in a study of cytomegalovirus exposure and HLA in healthy donors. TCRdb's copy holds only in-frame clones and misses some; the assay was immunoSEQ multiplex PCR. The sample records more than 110,000 clones, roughly 80% being singletons. The sequenced material came from PBMCs. The receptors come from a man aged 18 to 29 in good health and CMV-seronegative. Both conserved end residues are part of each CDR3. Fields, in order: J gene, CDR3 length, V gene, D gene, CDR3 protein. The D gene is left open where the match is weak.

j_call: TRBJ1-1
cdr3_length: 13
v_call: TRBV12-5
d_call: TRBD1
cdr3_aa: CASVKGQTTEAFF

j_call: TRBJ1-2
cdr3_length: 13
v_call: TRBV6-1
d_call: TRBD1
cdr3_aa: CASTSDRGLGYTF

j_call: TRBJ2-1
cdr3_length: 11
v_call: TRBV20-1
d_call: TRBD1
cdr3_aa: CSATDRVEQFF

j_call: TRBJ2-2
cdr3_length: 15
v_call: TRBV6-1
d_call: TRBD1
cdr3_aa: CASRPGQGVIWELFF

j_call: TRBJ2-2
cdr3_length: 14
v_call: TRBV6-5
d_call: TRBD2
cdr3_aa: CASMAGDNTGELFF

j_call: TRBJ2-5
cdr3_length: 12
v_call: TRBV5-1
d_call: -
cdr3_aa: CASSLAGETQYF

j_call: TRBJ1-4
cdr3_length: 15
v_call: TRBV5-4
d_call: -
cdr3_aa: CASSLGGGRGEKLFF

j_call: TRBJ1-2
cdr3_length: 15
v_call: TRBV5-4
d_call: -
cdr3_aa: CASSLPTPGLSGYTF

j_call: TRBJ1-2
cdr3_length: 13
v_call: TRBV5-6
d_call: -
cdr3_aa: CASSLGRVYGYTF

j_call: TRBJ1-6
cdr3_length: 15
v_call: TRBV5-1
d_call: TRBD1
cdr3_aa: CASSPRGQGDSPLHF

j_call: TRBJ2-5
cdr3_length: 14
v_call: TRBV2
d_call: -
cdr3_aa: CASSAQGGQETQYF

j_call: TRBJ2-2
cdr3_length: 15
v_call: TRBV29-1
d_call: -
cdr3_aa: CSVRRGPLNTGELFF

j_call: TRBJ1-2
cdr3_length: 13
v_call: TRBV7-9
d_call: -
cdr3_aa: CASSPKNRDGYTF

j_call: TRBJ1-5
cdr3_length: 14
v_call: TRBV30
d_call: -
cdr3_aa: CAWSVGVGNQPQHF

j_call: TRBJ2-2
cdr3_length: 15
v_call: TRBV6-1
d_call: TRBD1
cdr3_aa: CASSLGDRDTGELFF

j_call: TRBJ1-2
cdr3_length: 17
v_call: TRBV30
d_call: TRBD1
cdr3_aa: CAWSGVPSWTGHYGYTF

j_call: TRBJ1-2
cdr3_length: 12
v_call: TRBV5-1
d_call: -
cdr3_aa: CASSLDRDLYTF

j_call: TRBJ1-1
cdr3_length: 17
v_call: TRBV9
d_call: -
cdr3_aa: CASSVGPSNRVDTEAFF

j_call: TRBJ2-5
cdr3_length: 16
v_call: TRBV4-3
d_call: TRBD2
cdr3_aa: CASSQEPSGGAETQYF

j_call: TRBJ2-4
cdr3_length: 14
v_call: TRBV6-5
d_call: -
cdr3_aa: CASSVDRTKNIQYF

j_call: TRBJ2-1
cdr3_length: 13
v_call: TRBV15
d_call: -
cdr3_aa: CATSSATRVEQFF

j_call: TRBJ1-5
cdr3_length: 14
v_call: TRBV28
d_call: -
cdr3_aa: CASSLGGAGQPQHF

j_call: TRBJ2-3
cdr3_length: 13
v_call: TRBV4-1
d_call: -
cdr3_aa: CASSQQGTDTQYF

j_call: TRBJ1-1
cdr3_length: 13
v_call: TRBV19
d_call: TRBD1
cdr3_aa: CAIKTGPNTEAFF

j_call: TRBJ2-7
cdr3_length: 14
v_call: TRBV5-1
d_call: TRBD1
cdr3_aa: CASSLWGTGDEQYF

j_call: TRBJ2-3
cdr3_length: 14
v_call: TRBV7-2
d_call: TRBD2
cdr3_aa: CASSLLADTDTQYF

j_call: TRBJ1-2
cdr3_length: 14
v_call: TRBV19
d_call: TRBD1
cdr3_aa: CASRGTGGVSGYTF

j_call: TRBJ1-1
cdr3_length: 13
v_call: TRBV29-1
d_call: TRBD1
cdr3_aa: CSVEIVQGAEAFF

j_call: TRBJ2-7
cdr3_length: 14
v_call: TRBV5-5
d_call: -
cdr3_aa: CASSLPDFSYEQYF

j_call: TRBJ2-7
cdr3_length: 14
v_call: TRBV9
d_call: TRBD1
cdr3_aa: CASSAGTGGYEQYF

j_call: TRBJ1-4
cdr3_length: 13
v_call: TRBV6-6
d_call: -
cdr3_aa: CASSYSPGEKLFF

j_call: TRBJ2-5
cdr3_length: 15
v_call: TRBV28
d_call: TRBD2
cdr3_aa: CASSLSRREKETQYF

j_call: -
cdr3_length: 14
v_call: TRBV2
d_call: TRBD1
cdr3_aa: CASRLTGGSYEQYF

j_call: TRBJ2-3
cdr3_length: 15
v_call: TRBV7-9
d_call: TRBD1
cdr3_aa: CASSAPGQAGDTQYF

j_call: TRBJ2-3
cdr3_length: 16
v_call: TRBV4-3
d_call: TRBD2
cdr3_aa: CASSQRGSGVTDTQYF

j_call: TRBJ1-4
cdr3_length: 13
v_call: TRBV6-5
d_call: -
cdr3_aa: CASSYSPGEKLFF

j_call: TRBJ2-5
cdr3_length: 15
v_call: TRBV7-6
d_call: TRBD2
cdr3_aa: CASSLVPSGGETQYF

j_call: TRBJ1-1
cdr3_length: 15
v_call: TRBV5-6
d_call: -
cdr3_aa: CASSSTAGLGTEAFF

j_call: TRBJ2-2
cdr3_length: 16
v_call: TRBV9
d_call: TRBD1
cdr3_aa: CASSRAGTGYTGELFF

j_call: TRBJ2-1
cdr3_length: 15
v_call: TRBV7-8
d_call: TRBD2
cdr3_aa: CASTQLAGGLNEQFF

j_call: TRBJ1-4
cdr3_length: 16
v_call: TRBV7-9
d_call: -
cdr3_aa: CASSLSETPTNEKLFF

j_call: TRBJ2-7
cdr3_length: 15
v_call: TRBV14
d_call: -
cdr3_aa: CASSQTGLDSYEQYF

j_call: TRBJ1-4
cdr3_length: 16
v_call: TRBV10-3
d_call: TRBD1
cdr3_aa: CAISPLTGERNEKLFF

j_call: TRBJ1-6
cdr3_length: 14
v_call: TRBV2
d_call: TRBD1
cdr3_aa: CASSPRQGNSPLHF

j_call: TRBJ1-1
cdr3_length: 13
v_call: TRBV5-6
d_call: -
cdr3_aa: CASSSRAGIEAFF

j_call: TRBJ1-5
cdr3_length: 14
v_call: TRBV12-5
d_call: -
cdr3_aa: CASGLGGLGQPQHF

j_call: TRBJ1-2
cdr3_length: 13
v_call: TRBV10-2
d_call: -
cdr3_aa: CASSDDRSYGYTF

j_call: TRBJ2-2
cdr3_length: 16
v_call: TRBV11-2
d_call: TRBD1
cdr3_aa: CASRPQGTGGFGELFF

j_call: TRBJ2-1
cdr3_length: 16
v_call: TRBV7-9
d_call: -
cdr3_aa: CASSLAGGADYNEQFF

j_call: TRBJ2-1
cdr3_length: 13
v_call: TRBV9
d_call: -
cdr3_aa: CASSGQGDNEQFF

j_call: TRBJ2-6
cdr3_length: 15
v_call: TRBV9
d_call: -
cdr3_aa: CASSVGGSGANVLTF

j_call: TRBJ2-2
cdr3_length: 15
v_call: TRBV18
d_call: TRBD2
cdr3_aa: CASSSRDYLGGELFF

j_call: TRBJ2-1
cdr3_length: 18
v_call: TRBV19
d_call: -
cdr3_aa: CASTPRGRLLSSYNEQFF

j_call: TRBJ1-3
cdr3_length: 16
v_call: TRBV7-2
d_call: TRBD1
cdr3_aa: CASSLGAGGFGNTIYF

j_call: TRBJ2-2
cdr3_length: 14
v_call: TRBV18
d_call: -
cdr3_aa: CASSPPDSDGELFF